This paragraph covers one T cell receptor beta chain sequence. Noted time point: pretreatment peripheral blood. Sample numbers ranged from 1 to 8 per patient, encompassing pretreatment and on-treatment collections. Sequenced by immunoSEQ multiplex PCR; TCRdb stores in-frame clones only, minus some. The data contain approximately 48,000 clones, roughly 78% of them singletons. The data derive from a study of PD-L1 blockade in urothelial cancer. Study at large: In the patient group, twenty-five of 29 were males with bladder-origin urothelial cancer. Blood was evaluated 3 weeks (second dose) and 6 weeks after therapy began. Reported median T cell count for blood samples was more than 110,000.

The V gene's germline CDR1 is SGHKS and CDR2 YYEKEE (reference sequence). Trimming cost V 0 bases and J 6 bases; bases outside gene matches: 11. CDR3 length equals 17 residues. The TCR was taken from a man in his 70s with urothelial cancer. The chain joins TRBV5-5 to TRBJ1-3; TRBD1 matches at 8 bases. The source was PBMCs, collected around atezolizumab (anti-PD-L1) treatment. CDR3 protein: CASSLDPGGLEANTIYF. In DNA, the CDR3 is TGTGCCAGCAGCTTGGATCCAGGGGGCCTCGAGGCAAACACCATATATTTT.